These T cell receptor beta chains were read from a single sample in a study of blood T cell repertoires in COVID-19. Sequenced by immunoSEQ multiplex PCR; TCRdb stores in-frame clones only, minus some. The table has roughly 100,000 clones, over 75% seen once. Sequencing was done on a sample of peripheral blood. The receptors shown here come from a man aged 45-60 years with acute or convalescent COVID-19. Each CDR3 is given with its conserved first and last residue. A D gene is named only where the DNA matches it firmly. A row's size may be missing; if present it is once, few, many or a size class.

CDR3aa: CASSLVPTESYEQYF; CDR3nt: TGCGCCAGCAGCTTGGTTCCTACGGAGTCCTACGAGCAGTACTTC; len: 15; abundance: -; j_gene: TRBJ2-7; d_gene: -; v_gene: TRBV5-1
CDR3aa: CASGFLIDRGNTF; CDR3nt: TGTGCTAGTGGTTTCCTGATCGACAGGGGCAACACCTTC; len: 13; abundance: -; j_gene: TRBJ1-2; d_gene: TRBD1; v_gene: TRBV12-5
CDR3aa: CASHKALASGEQFF; CDR3nt: TGTGCCAGCCACAAGGCGTTGGCTAGCGGTGAGCAGTTCTTC; len: 14; abundance: -; j_gene: TRBJ2-1; d_gene: TRBD2; v_gene: TRBV2
CDR3aa: CASSRAQETQYF; CDR3nt: TGTGCCAGCAGCCGCGCACAAGAGACCCAGTACTTC; len: 12; abundance: -; j_gene: TRBJ2-5; d_gene: -; v_gene: TRBV7-9
CDR3aa: CASSQGRETGTNTGELFF; CDR3nt: TGCGCCAGCAGCCAAGGGCGTGAGACGGGTACGAACACCGGGGAGCTGTTTTTT; len: 18; abundance: -; j_gene: TRBJ2-2; d_gene: -; v_gene: TRBV4-1
CDR3aa: CASSAPDSTTRGYTF; CDR3nt: TGTGCCAGTAGCGCCCCGGACAGCACGACCCGGGGCTACACCTTC; len: 15; abundance: -; j_gene: TRBJ1-2; d_gene: -; v_gene: TRBV19
CDR3aa: CASRSPGTGVYEQYF; CDR3nt: TGTGCCAGCAGATCGCCAGGGACAGGGGTCTACGAGCAGTACTTC; len: 15; abundance: -; j_gene: TRBJ2-7; d_gene: TRBD1; v_gene: TRBV11-2
CDR3aa: CASSPRGDNYGYTF; CDR3nt: TGCGCCAGCAGCCCTCGCGGGGATAACTATGGCTACACCTTC; len: 14; abundance: -; j_gene: TRBJ1-2; d_gene: -; v_gene: TRBV5-1
CDR3aa: CASSLWDRGEQPQHF; CDR3nt: TGTGCCAGCAGCTTATGGGACAGGGGCGAACAGCCCCAGCATTTT; len: 15; abundance: -; j_gene: TRBJ1-5; d_gene: TRBD1; v_gene: TRBV7-2
CDR3aa: CASSQAPRTEQYF; CDR3nt: TGTGCCAGCAGCCAAGCTCCTAGGACAGAGCAGTACTTC; len: 13; abundance: -; j_gene: TRBJ2-7; d_gene: -; v_gene: TRBV14
CDR3aa: CASSYGDRSYGYTF; CDR3nt: TGTGCCAGCAGTTACGGGGACAGGTCCTATGGCTACACCTTC; len: 14; abundance: few; j_gene: TRBJ1-2; d_gene: TRBD1; v_gene: TRBV6-5
CDR3aa: CASSIDPAGTQYF; CDR3nt: TGTGCCAGTAGTATAGATCCCGCCGGTACGCAGTATTTT; len: 13; abundance: -; j_gene: TRBJ2-3; d_gene: -; v_gene: TRBV19
CDR3aa: CASSLAGAGNEQYF; CDR3nt: TGTGCCAGCAGCTTAGCAGGGGCTGGGAACGAGCAGTACTTC; len: 14; abundance: few; j_gene: TRBJ2-7; d_gene: -; v_gene: TRBV7-9
CDR3aa: CASSLGQIPYEQYF; CDR3nt: TGTGCCAGCAGTTTGGGACAGATCCCCTACGAGCAGTACTTC; len: 14; abundance: few; j_gene: TRBJ2-7; d_gene: TRBD1; v_gene: TRBV7-9
CDR3aa: CASSRREVPYEQYF; CDR3nt: TGTGCCAGCAGCCGGCGGGAGGTGCCCTACGAGCAGTACTTC; len: 14; abundance: -; j_gene: TRBJ2-7; d_gene: TRBD2; v_gene: TRBV2
CDR3aa: CASSLLGSGGGGETQYF; CDR3nt: TGCGCCAGCAGCTTGTTGGGTAGCGGGGGAGGTGGAGAGACCCAGTACTTC; len: 17; abundance: -; j_gene: TRBJ2-5; d_gene: TRBD2; v_gene: TRBV5-1
CDR3aa: CASSLTGQGNNQPQHF; CDR3nt: TGCGCCAGCAGTTTGACGGGACAGGGGAACAATCAGCCCCAGCATTTT; len: 16; abundance: once; j_gene: TRBJ1-5; d_gene: TRBD1; v_gene: TRBV4-1
CDR3aa: CASSYGQGYDYGYTF; CDR3nt: TGCGCCAGCAGCTATGGACAGGGGTATGACTATGGCTACACCTTC; len: 15; abundance: -; j_gene: TRBJ1-2; d_gene: TRBD1; v_gene: TRBV5-1
CDR3aa: CASSPSWLTEAFF; CDR3nt: TGTGCCAGCAGTCCTAGCTGGTTAACTGAAGCTTTCTTT; len: 13; abundance: -; j_gene: TRBJ1-1; d_gene: -; v_gene: TRBV28
CDR3aa: CAWSSTVSGTGELFF; CDR3nt: TGTGCCTGGAGTTCCACAGTGTCGGGGACCGGGGAGCTGTTTTTT; len: 15; abundance: -; j_gene: TRBJ2-2; d_gene: -; v_gene: TRBV30
CDR3aa: CSVGPGAYEQYF; CDR3nt: TGCAGCGTCGGACCGGGGGCCTACGAGCAGTACTTC; len: 12; abundance: -; j_gene: TRBJ2-7; d_gene: -; v_gene: TRBV29-1
CDR3aa: CSVEVRGLTEAFF; CDR3nt: TGCAGCGTTGAGGTCAGGGGGCTCACTGAAGCTTTCTTT; len: 13; abundance: -; j_gene: TRBJ1-1; d_gene: TRBD1; v_gene: TRBV29-1
CDR3aa: CATLTDRTFPSTDTQYF; CDR3nt: TGTGCCACCCTGACGGACAGGACGTTCCCAAGCACAGATACGCAGTATTTT; len: 17; abundance: -; j_gene: TRBJ2-3; d_gene: TRBD1; v_gene: TRBV28
CDR3aa: CASSLTGKAFF; CDR3nt: TGTGCCAGCAGTTTGACAGGTAAAGCTTTCTTT; len: 11; abundance: -; j_gene: TRBJ1-1; d_gene: -; v_gene: TRBV12-3/TRBV12-4
CDR3aa: CASTYTGELFF; CDR3nt: TGTGCCAGTACTTACACCGGGGAGCTGTTTTTT; len: 11; abundance: -; j_gene: TRBJ2-2; d_gene: -; v_gene: TRBV19
CDR3aa: CASSQGLADADTQYF; CDR3nt: TGTGCCAGCAGTCAGGGACTAGCGGATGCAGATACGCAGTATTTT; len: 15; abundance: -; j_gene: TRBJ2-3; d_gene: TRBD2; v_gene: TRBV6-6
CDR3aa: CASSQVGLAGPGELFF; CDR3nt: TGTGCCAGCAGCCAAGTTGGACTAGCGGGCCCCGGGGAGCTGTTTTTT; len: 16; abundance: -; j_gene: TRBJ2-2; d_gene: TRBD2; v_gene: TRBV3-1/TRBV3-2
CDR3aa: CASSPTSGTYNEQFF; CDR3nt: TGTGCCAGCAGCCCGACTAGCGGGACATACAATGAGCAGTTCTTC; len: 15; abundance: -; j_gene: TRBJ2-1; d_gene: TRBD2; v_gene: TRBV7-2
CDR3aa: CATSDSTGNTEAFF; CDR3nt: TGTGCCACCAGTGATTCTACAGGAAACACTGAAGCTTTCTTT; len: 14; abundance: -; j_gene: TRBJ1-1; d_gene: -; v_gene: TRBV24-1
CDR3aa: CSASSTEAFF; CDR3nt: TGCAGTGCTAGCAGCACTGAAGCTTTCTTT; len: 10; abundance: -; j_gene: TRBJ1-1; d_gene: -; v_gene: TRBV20-1
CDR3aa: CASRENRGETF; CDR3nt: TGTGCCAGCAGGGAAAACAGGGGTGAGACCTTC; len: 11; abundance: -; j_gene: TRBJ1-2; d_gene: TRBD1; v_gene: TRBV2
CDR3aa: CASSISITSRNTIYF; CDR3nt: TGTGCCAGTAGTATAAGTATAACGTCTCGGAACACCATATATTTT; len: 15; abundance: -; j_gene: TRBJ1-3; d_gene: -; v_gene: TRBV19
CDR3aa: CAWSVRVSGRDSSYEQYF; CDR3nt: TGTGCCTGGAGTGTACGGGTTAGCGGGAGAGATAGCTCCTACGAGCAGTACTTC; len: 18; abundance: -; j_gene: TRBJ2-7; d_gene: TRBD2; v_gene: TRBV30
CDR3aa: CASTRYAGRGTGELFF; CDR3nt: TGTGCCAGCACTCGTTATGCGGGGCGAGGCACCGGGGAGCTGTTTTTT; len: 16; abundance: -; j_gene: TRBJ2-2; d_gene: -; v_gene: TRBV6-4
CDR3aa: CASRLGDFSGNTIYF; CDR3nt: TGTGCCAGCAGACTCGGGGACTTCTCTGGAAACACCATATATTTT; len: 15; abundance: -; j_gene: TRBJ1-3; d_gene: -; v_gene: TRBV7-2
CDR3aa: CATSDPGQVYGYTF; CDR3nt: TGTGCCACCAGTGATCCGGGACAGGTCTATGGCTACACCTTC; len: 14; abundance: -; j_gene: TRBJ1-2; d_gene: TRBD1; v_gene: TRBV24-1
CDR3aa: CASTGPGSVSYNEQFF; CDR3nt: TGTGCCAGCACGGGTCCCGGGAGCGTCTCCTACAATGAGCAGTTCTTC; len: 16; abundance: once; j_gene: TRBJ2-1; d_gene: -; v_gene: TRBV7-8
CDR3aa: CASSESAEQYF; CDR3nt: TGCGCCAGCAGTGAGTCGGCCGAGCAGTACTTC; len: 11; abundance: -; j_gene: TRBJ2-7; d_gene: -; v_gene: TRBV10-2
CDR3aa: CASSVGTGYRGANVLTF; CDR3nt: TGTGCCAGCAGTGTCGGGACAGGGTATCGTGGGGCCAACGTCCTGACTTTC; len: 17; abundance: -; j_gene: TRBJ2-6; d_gene: TRBD1; v_gene: TRBV6-1
CDR3aa: CASSLVAHGYGYTF; CDR3nt: TGTGCCAGCAGCTTGGTAGCACACGGCTATGGCTACACCTTC; len: 14; abundance: -; j_gene: TRBJ1-2; d_gene: -; v_gene: TRBV5-5
CDR3aa: CASSSSGSGTDTQYF; CDR3nt: TGTGCCAGCAGTTCAAGCGGGAGTGGCACAGATACGCAGTATTTT; len: 15; abundance: -; j_gene: TRBJ2-3; d_gene: TRBD2; v_gene: TRBV7-6
CDR3aa: CASSFGGQRNEQFF; CDR3nt: TGTGCCAGCAGCTTCGGCGGGCAGAGGAATGAGCAGTTCTTC; len: 14; abundance: few; j_gene: TRBJ2-1; d_gene: -; v_gene: TRBV5-6
CDR3aa: CASSGLGGQKNTGELFF; CDR3nt: TGTGCCAGCAGTGGTTTGGGGGGGCAGAAGAACACCGGGGAGCTGTTTTTT; len: 17; abundance: -; j_gene: TRBJ2-2; d_gene: -; v_gene: TRBV6-1
CDR3aa: CASSSGTSGSVQYF; CDR3nt: TGTGCCAGCAGTTCCGGGACTAGCGGGAGTGTGCAGTACTTC; len: 14; abundance: -; j_gene: TRBJ2-7; d_gene: TRBD2; v_gene: TRBV27
CDR3aa: CASSSQGVQTEAFF; CDR3nt: TGTGCCAGCAGTTCTCAGGGGGTTCAGACTGAAGCTTTCTTT; len: 14; abundance: -; j_gene: TRBJ1-1; d_gene: TRBD1; v_gene: TRBV27
CDR3aa: CASSSQRWAERYF; CDR3nt: TGTGCCAGCAGTTCCCAACGGTGGGCAGAGAGGTACTTC; len: 13; abundance: -; j_gene: TRBJ2-7; d_gene: -; v_gene: TRBV6-5
CDR3aa: CASSEQGISPLHF; CDR3nt: TGCGCCAGCAGCGAACAGGGGATTTCACCCCTCCACTTT; len: 13; abundance: -; j_gene: TRBJ1-6; d_gene: TRBD1; v_gene: TRBV5-1
CDR3aa: CASSYSIEKGGWNTEAFF; CDR3nt: TGTGCCAGCAGTTACTCGATCGAAAAAGGGGGCTGGAACACTGAAGCTTTCTTT; len: 18; abundance: -; j_gene: TRBJ1-1; d_gene: TRBD1; v_gene: TRBV6-2/TRBV6-3
CDR3aa: CASSIGKGDQPQHF; CDR3nt: TGTGCCAGTAGTATAGGAAAGGGGGATCAGCCCCAGCATTTT; len: 14; abundance: -; j_gene: TRBJ1-5; d_gene: -; v_gene: TRBV19
CDR3aa: CASSFLSAGGREQYF; CDR3nt: TGTGCCAGCAGTTTCTTATCGGCGGGAGGGCGCGAGCAGTACTTC; len: 15; abundance: -; j_gene: TRBJ2-7; d_gene: TRBD2; v_gene: TRBV27
CDR3aa: CASRGTSGSSEQFF; CDR3nt: TGTGCCAGCAGGGGAACTAGCGGGAGTAGTGAGCAGTTCTTC; len: 14; abundance: -; j_gene: TRBJ2-1; d_gene: TRBD2; v_gene: TRBV14
CDR3aa: CASSPRVYNEQFF; CDR3nt: TGTGCCAGCAGCCCCCGTGTGTACAATGAGCAGTTCTTC; len: 13; abundance: -; j_gene: TRBJ2-1; d_gene: -; v_gene: TRBV6-5
CDR3aa: CATRVGGTSGHNEQFF; CDR3nt: TGTGCAACGCGGGTGGGGGGGACTAGCGGCCACAATGAGCAGTTCTTC; len: 16; abundance: -; j_gene: TRBJ2-1; d_gene: TRBD2; v_gene: TRBV12-5